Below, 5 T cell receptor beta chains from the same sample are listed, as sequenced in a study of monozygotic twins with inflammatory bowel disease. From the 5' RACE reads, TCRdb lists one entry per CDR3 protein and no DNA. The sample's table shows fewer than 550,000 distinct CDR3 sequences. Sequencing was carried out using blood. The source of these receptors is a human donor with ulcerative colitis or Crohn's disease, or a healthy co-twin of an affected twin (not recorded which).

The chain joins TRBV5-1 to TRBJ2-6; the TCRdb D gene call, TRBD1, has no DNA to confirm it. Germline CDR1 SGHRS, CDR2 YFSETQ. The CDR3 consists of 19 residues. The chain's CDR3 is CASSLDPGDSLPGANVLTF.

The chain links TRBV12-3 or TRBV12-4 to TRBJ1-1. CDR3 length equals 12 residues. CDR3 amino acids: CASTPMNTEAFF.

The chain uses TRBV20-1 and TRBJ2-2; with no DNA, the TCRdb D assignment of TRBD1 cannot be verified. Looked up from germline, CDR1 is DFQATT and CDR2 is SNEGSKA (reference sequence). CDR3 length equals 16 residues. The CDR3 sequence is CSATKGRLANTGELFF.

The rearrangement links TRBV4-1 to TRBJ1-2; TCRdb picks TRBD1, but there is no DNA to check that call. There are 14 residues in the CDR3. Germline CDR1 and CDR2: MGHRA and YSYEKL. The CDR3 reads CASSPGQGLAGYTF.

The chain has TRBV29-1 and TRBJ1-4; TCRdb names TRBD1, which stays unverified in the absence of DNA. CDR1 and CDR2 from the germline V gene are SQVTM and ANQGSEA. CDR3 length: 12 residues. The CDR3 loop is CSVSGFGEKLFF.